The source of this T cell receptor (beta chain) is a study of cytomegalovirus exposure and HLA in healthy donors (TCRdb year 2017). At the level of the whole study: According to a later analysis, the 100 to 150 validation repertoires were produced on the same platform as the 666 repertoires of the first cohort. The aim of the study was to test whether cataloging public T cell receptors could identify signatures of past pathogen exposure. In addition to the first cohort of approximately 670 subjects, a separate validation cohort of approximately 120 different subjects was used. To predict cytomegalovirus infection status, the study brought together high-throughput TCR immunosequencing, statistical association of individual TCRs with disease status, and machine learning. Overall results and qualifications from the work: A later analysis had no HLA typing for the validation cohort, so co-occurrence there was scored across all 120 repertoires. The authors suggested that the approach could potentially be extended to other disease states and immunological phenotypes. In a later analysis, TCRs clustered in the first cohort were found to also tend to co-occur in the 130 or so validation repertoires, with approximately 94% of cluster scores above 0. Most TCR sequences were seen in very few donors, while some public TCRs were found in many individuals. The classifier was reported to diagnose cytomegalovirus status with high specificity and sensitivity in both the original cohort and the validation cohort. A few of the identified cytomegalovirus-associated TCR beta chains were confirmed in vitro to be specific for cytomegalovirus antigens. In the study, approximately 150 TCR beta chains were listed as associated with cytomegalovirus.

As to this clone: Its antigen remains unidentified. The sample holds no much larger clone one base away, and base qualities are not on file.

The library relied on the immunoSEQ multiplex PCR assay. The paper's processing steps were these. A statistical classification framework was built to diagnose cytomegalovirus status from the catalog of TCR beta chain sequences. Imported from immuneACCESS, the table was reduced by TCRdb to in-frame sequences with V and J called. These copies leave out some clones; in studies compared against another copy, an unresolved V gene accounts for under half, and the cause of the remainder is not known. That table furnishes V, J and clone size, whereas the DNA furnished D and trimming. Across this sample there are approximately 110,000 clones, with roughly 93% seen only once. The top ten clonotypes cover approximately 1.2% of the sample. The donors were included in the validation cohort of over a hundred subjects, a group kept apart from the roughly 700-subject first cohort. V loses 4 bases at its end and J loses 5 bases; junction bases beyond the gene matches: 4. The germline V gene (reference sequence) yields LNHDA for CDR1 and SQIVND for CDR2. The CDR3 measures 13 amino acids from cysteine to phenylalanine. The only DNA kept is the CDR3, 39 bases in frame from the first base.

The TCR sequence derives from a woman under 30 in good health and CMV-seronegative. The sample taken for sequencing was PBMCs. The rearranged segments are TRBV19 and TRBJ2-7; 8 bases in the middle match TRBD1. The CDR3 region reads CASSTGGGNEQYF. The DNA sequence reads TGTGCCAGTAGTACAGGGGGCGGAAACGAGCAGTACTTC.